Presented here are 28 T cell receptor beta chains from one specimen sequenced in a study of a mutant IDH1 vaccine in newly diagnosed glioma. The method was immunoSEQ multiplex PCR; TCRdb's version includes in-frame clones alone and lacks a portion of them. The table includes about 75,000 clones, around 90% detected once. The antigens for these receptors are not known. Noted time point: week 5, during vaccination. All doses held 300 ug of mutant IDH1 20-mer peptide, with topical imiquimod. The starting material was PBMCs, obtained from a glioma patient whose treatment included an IDH1 peptide vaccine. Receptors were obtained from a woman in her fifties or sixties with glioma.

This sequence joins TRBV7-9 and TRBJ2-3, with D maybe TRBD1 (5 bases). Germline CDR1 is SEHNR and CDR2 is FQNEAQ (reference sequence). This CDR3 contains 13 residues. Trimming took 5 bases from V and 2 from J, leaving 8 bases between them. In DNA, the CDR3 is TGTGCCAGCAGCCCGGACAACACAGATACGCAGTATTTT. Its translation is CASSPDNTDTQYF.

The chain combines TRBV21-1 with TRBJ2-2. TRBV21-1 is noted as a pseudogene. The CDR3 extends over 18 amino acids. CDR3 in DNA: TGTGCCAGCAGCAAAACGGGAGACAGGCGATCGAACACCGGGGAGCTGTTTTTT. It is translated as CASSKTGDRRSNTGELFF.

CDR3 sequence reads: CASSRTRLNEKLFF. In DNA, the CDR3 is TGTGCCAGCAGTCGGACACGTTTGAATGAAAAACTGTTTTTT. The V gene is TRBV6-5, the J gene TRBJ1-4; D possibly corresponds to TRBD1 (5 bases). Trimming cost V 5 bases and J 5 bases, with 12 bases left between them. The CDR3 is 14 amino acids. From germline, CDR1 is MNHEY and CDR2 SVGAGI.

V is TRBV6-5 and J is TRBJ2-7; 9 positions match TRBD1. V lost 2 bases and J lost 7; bases outside the gene matches: 9. The CDR3 spans 15 residues. Germline CDR1 and CDR2: MNHEY and SVGAGI. In DNA form, the CDR3 reads TGTGCCAGCAGTTACGCCCCGGGACAGGGTTTAGAGCAGTACTTC. Protein sequence: CASSYAPGQGLEQYF.

This clone was found once. The germline gene is not matched at one end of the junction; a read error may be the cause. The gene calls are TRBV10-1 and TRBJ1-4; a weak D match, TRBD1 (6 bases). Germline-derived CDR1 and CDR2 are WNHNN and SYGVQD (reference sequence). The CDR3 length is 17 residues. CDR3 in amino acids: CAISPWGHHATNEKLFF. The CDR3 DNA is TGCGCCATCAGTCCATGGGGACACCACGCAACTAATGAAAAACTGTTTTTT.

The chain recombines TRBV4-1 with TRBJ2-1; D may be TRBD2 (6 bases). The CDR3 is made up of 14 amino acids. Germline V gene lookup returns CDR1 MGHRA and CDR2 YSYEKL. V lost 3 bases to trimming and J lost 7 bases, with 13 bases between them. The CDR3 here is CASSQGLRGNEQFF. The CDR3 nucleotides are TGCGCCAGCAGCCAGGGACTCCGGGGGAATGAGCAGTTCTTC.

This chain joins TRBV28 and TRBJ1-4, with TRBD1 identical over 9 bases. The germline gives CDR1 MDHEN, CDR2 SYDVKM. V lost 7 bases, J lost 8 bases, and 11 bases stayed unmatched. There are 15 residues in the CDR3. CDR3 nucleotide sequence: TGTGCCAGCATCCCATCCGGGACAGGGTTCGAAAAACTGTTTTTT. Its translation: CASIPSGTGFEKLFF.

The J gene is TRBJ2-5, the V gene TRBV2; D gene uncertain. V lost 1 base and J lost 1, with 7 bases in between. Germline-derived CDR1 and CDR2 are SNHLY and FYNNEI. The CDR3 has 14 residues. In DNA form, the CDR3 reads TGTGCCAGCAGTGAAGGAGGAACCCAAGAGACCCAGTACTTC. Its translation: CASSEGGTQETQYF.

This clone came up once. This CDR3 is also generated by other DNA sequences in the sample. The rearrangement uses TRBV13 and TRBJ2-5; D might be TRBD2 (6 bases). This CDR3 region has 16 residues. CDR1 is PRHDT and CDR2 is FYEKMQ in the germline V gene (reference sequence). Between the trimmed V and J ends, which lost 0 bases and 1 base, there was a span of 12 bases. The DNA of the CDR3 is TGTGCCAGCAGCTTAGGCGACGGGGGAGTCCAAGAGACCCAGTACTTC. Protein product: CASSLGDGGVQETQYF.

The chain combines TRBV19 with TRBJ1-5; D is undetermined. The CDR3 consists of 15 residues. The germline V gene encodes CDR1 LNHDA and CDR2 SQIVND (reference sequence). V was clipped by 0 bases and J by 12 bases, with 18 bases between them. CDR3 DNA: TGTGCCAGTAGTATAGAGGAGGGTCCCCAACCACTCCAGCATTTT. It codes for CASSIEEGPQPLQHF.

V gene TRBV10-2 combines with J gene TRBJ2-7; 7 positions match TRBD1. Per germline, CDR1 WSHSY and CDR2 SAAADI. V lost 7 bases and J lost 1; bases outside the gene matches: 4. The CDR3 runs to 13 residues. The chain's CDR3 is CASKETGSYEQYF. The DNA of the CDR3 is TGCGCCAGCAAAGAGACAGGGTCCTACGAGCAGTACTTC.

CDR3 region: CASSFGSGNTGELFF. The DNA of the CDR3 is TGTGCCAGCAGCTTTGGTAGCGGGAACACCGGGGAGCTGTTTTTT. The V call is TRBV5-6, the J call TRBJ2-2; tentative D call: TRBD2 (6 bases). V gave up 2 bases and J gave up 1 base, with 9 bases separating them. The CDR3 is made up of 15 amino acids. In germline, CDR1 is SGHDT, CDR2 YYEEEE.

The table lists this clone with a few counts. J is TRBJ1-2 and V is TRBV7-2; D is perhaps TRBD1 (6 bases). This CDR3 contains 14 residues. Germline V gene data show CDR1 as SGHTA and CDR2 as FQGNSA. The germline V and J ends were trimmed by 0 bases and 4 bases, with 9 bases remaining between them. CDR3 DNA sequence: TGTGCCAGCAGCTTAGCAGGGGGGAGCTATGGCTACACCTTC. Its protein is CASSLAGGSYGYTF.

This clone has just a few counts. The chain links TRBV20-1 to TRBJ1-4; no firm D call. The CDR3 runs to 11 residues. Germline V gene sequence: CDR1 DFQATT, CDR2 SNEGSKA (reference sequence). The V end was cut by 6 bases, the J end by 8 bases, with 10 bases between. This CDR3 is CSAQRLEKLFF. The CDR3 DNA sequence: TGCAGTGCCCAGCGGTTAGAAAAACTGTTTTTT.

CDR3 in DNA: TGTGCCAGCAACCTATTAGCGGGAGAGGGTGAGCAGTTCTTC. As protein: CASNLLAGEGEQFF. V is TRBV7-9 and J is TRBJ2-1; 9 nucleotides line up with TRBD2. This CDR3 contains 14 residues. Trimming at V came to 7 bases and at J to 9 bases, leaving 10 bases not matched to a gene. Germline V gives CDR1 SEHNR, CDR2 FQNEAQ (reference sequence).

The chain combines TRBV20-1 with TRBJ2-1; possibly TRBD1 for D (5 bases). Germline V gene data show CDR1 as DFQATT and CDR2 as SNEGSKA (reference sequence). V lost 0 bases to trimming and J lost 15 bases, with 12 bases between them. This CDR3 is 11 amino acids long. The CDR3 bases are TGCAGTGCTAGAGAGGTCCCCCAGGGGTTCTTC. Translation: CSAREVPQGFF.

Note on this clone: One end of the junction is discordant with germline, which a read error may explain. The rearrangement links TRBV2 to TRBJ2-7; 14 bases are shared with TRBD2. In germline, CDR1 is SNHLY, CDR2 FYNNEI. CDR3 length: 18 amino acids. CDR3 amino acids: CAGSSLGLAGEGPYEQYF. Written as DNA, the CDR3 is TGTGCCGGCAGTTCCCTGGGACTAGCGGGAGAAGGACCTTACGAGCAGTACTTC. The full variable domain, its missing parts supplied by reference TRBV2 and TRBJ2-7, is EPEVTQTPSHQVTQMGQEVILRCVPISNHLYFYWYRQILGQKVEFLVSFYNNEISEKSEIFDDQFSVERPDGSNFTLKIRSTKLEDSAMYFCAGSSLGLAGEGPYEQYFGPGTRLTVT.

This chain connects TRBV5-1 to TRBJ2-3, with TRBD2 identical over 12 bases. J lost 4 bases, V lost 0 bases, and 3 bases had no gene match. The CDR3 loop spans 16 amino acids. CDR1 is SGHRS, CDR2 YFSETQ, per germline. This CDR3 reads CASSLGTSGAPDTQYF. The CDR3 DNA follows: TGCGCCAGCAGCTTGGGGACTAGCGGGGCCCCAGATACGCAGTATTTT.

This chain joins TRBV2 and TRBJ1-6; the match to TRBD1 covers 11 bases. V was pared by 5 bases and J by 8 bases, with 5 bases of the junction left unmatched. Germline V CDR1 and CDR2: SNHLY, FYNNEI. The CDR3 spans 15 residues. The CDR3 reads CASSNPGQGDSPLHF. The CDR3 region has the DNA TGTGCCAGCAGTAACCCGGGACAGGGGGATTCACCCCTCCACTTT.

This sequence joins TRBV6-4 and TRBJ2-3, with D tentatively TRBD1 (6 bases). Germline V gene sequence: CDR1 MRHNA, CDR2 SNTAGT. This CDR3 comprises 15 residues. V was shortened by 0 bases and J by 0 bases, with 7 bases between the two germline ends. CDR3 nucleotides: TGTGCCAGCAGTGACTCGGACAGAAGCACAGATACGCAGTATTTT. Translated: CASSDSDRSTDTQYF.

The J gene is TRBJ2-7, the V gene TRBV7-2, with D unresolved. CDR1 and CDR2 from the germline V gene are SGHTA and FQGNSA. The CDR3 length is 15 residues. V was trimmed by 0 bases and J by 0 bases, leaving 9 bases between them. The CDR3 spells CASSLAPGSSYEQYF. In nucleotides, the CDR3 is TGTGCCAGCAGCTTAGCCCCAGGAAGCTCCTACGAGCAGTACTTC.

The J gene is TRBJ2-1, the V gene TRBV6-6; TRBD2 matches 9 bases. V dropped 6 bases and J dropped 8; count of bases not matched to a gene: 11. This CDR3 comprises 15 residues. The germline V gene has CDR1 MNHNY and CDR2 SVGAGI (reference sequence). The chain's CDR3 is CASRRLAEPRDEQFF. The CDR3 region has the DNA TGTGCCAGCAGGCGACTAGCGGAACCCCGGGATGAGCAGTTCTTC.

This chain uses TRBV12-1 with TRBJ2-1; TRBD2 reflects the table's D call only, with no check against the DNA. TRBV12-1 has pseudogene status. This CDR3 has 17 residues. CDR3 region: CASSSRLAGGPDNEQFF. CDR3 bases: TGTGCCAGCAGCTCAAGACTAGCGGGAGGGCCGGACAATGAGCAGTTCTTC.

This chain links TRBV30 with TRBJ2-7; a weak D match, TRBD2 (6 bases). The V end was cut by 0 bases, the J end by 6 bases, with 12 bases between. The CDR3 consists of 13 residues. Per germline, CDR1 GTSNPN and CDR2 SVGIG (reference sequence). The CDR3 DNA reads as TGTGCCTGGAGTGTTGAGGGACTCCGCGAGCAGTACTTC. Encoded protein: CAWSVEGLREQYF.

The chain uses TRBV9 and TRBJ2-7; tentatively, D is TRBD2 (6 bases). The V gene's germline CDR1 is SGDLS and CDR2 YYNGEE. The CDR3 spans 16 residues. Trimming cost V 0 bases and J 4 bases, with 17 bases left between them. As DNA, the CDR3 is TGTGCCAGCAGCGTAGCTAGCGATCCCATAGAATACGAGCAGTACTTC. Protein product: CASSVASDPIEYEQYF. The full variable domain, its missing parts supplied by reference TRBV9 and TRBJ2-7, is DSGVTQTPKHLITATGQRVTLRCSPRSGDLSVYWYQQSLDQGLQFLIQYYNGEERAKGNILERFSAQQFPDLHSELNLSSLELGDSALYFCASSVASDPIEYEQYFGPGTRLTVT.

This clone was counted between two and nine times. CDR3 sequence (DNA): TGCAGCGTTGCTTACACCCAAGAGACCCAGTACTTC. Its protein is CSVAYTQETQYF. This chain connects TRBV29-1 to TRBJ2-5; D not resolved. The V gene lost 4 bases and the J gene lost 1 base, with 7 bases spanning the gap. The CDR3 totals 12 residues. Germline V gene data show CDR1 as SQVTM and CDR2 as ANQGSEA.

In the case of this clone: Other DNA sequences in this specimen translate into the identical CDR3. The chain uses TRBV4-2 and TRBJ2-7; D remains unclear. V lost 0 bases to trimming and J lost 2 bases, with 2 bases between them. From germline, CDR1 is LGHNA and CDR2 YNFKEQ. The CDR3 has 12 residues. CDR3 in amino acids: CASSQDAYEQYF. The CDR3 DNA sequence: TGTGCCAGCAGCCAAGATGCCTACGAGCAGTACTTC.

The chain links TRBV2 to TRBJ1-5; tentatively, D is TRBD1 (5 bases). Germline V gene lookup returns CDR1 SNHLY and CDR2 FYNNEI. The germline V and J ends were trimmed by 5 bases and 7 bases, with 15 bases remaining between them. This CDR3 has 14 amino acids. CDR3 nucleotides: TGTGCCAGCAGTCAGGACACGGCCGGGCAGCCCCAGCATTTT. It translates to CASSQDTAGQPQHF.